This is a list of T cell receptor beta chains from one sample in a study of T cell repertoires in cytomegalovirus infection. TCRdb used MiXCR to reprocess the reads, holding one entry per CDR3 protein. The sample consists of about 250,000 distinct CDR3 sequences, 5% to 8.5% of them appearing once. Sequenced input: PBMCs. The receptors shown here come from a human donor in good health (CMV status not recorded). Some clones in this sample may be carry-over from other donors' samples. Each CDR3 is given with its conserved first and last residue. A D gene is named only where the DNA matches it firmly. Clone size is given for some rows only: seen once, a few or many times, or a class if the clone is expanded.

cdr3_length	d_call	v_call	clone_size	j_call	cdr3_aa	cdr3_nt
14	.	TRBV7-6	many	TRBJ2-7	CASSLAGISYEQYF	TGTGCCAGCAGCTTGGCCGGGATCTCCTACGAGCAGTACTTC
11	.	TRBV5-6	.	TRBJ2-5	CASSVDAAQYF	TGTGCCAGCAGCGTGGACGCGGCCCAGTACTTC
15	.	TRBV6-2/TRBV6-3	many	TRBJ1-1	CASSFAGTANTEAFF	TGTGCCAGCAGTTTCGCAGGGACGGCGAACACTGAAGCTTTCTTT
13	.	TRBV15	.	TRBJ1-1	CATSGIRGTEAFF	TGTGCCACCAGCGGGATCCGGGGCACTGAAGCTTTCTTT
13	.	TRBV7-2	many	TRBJ1-1	CASSSSTDTEAFF	TGTGCCAGCAGCTCTTCGACTGACACTGAAGCTTTCTTT
12	.	TRBV6-2/TRBV6-3	many	TRBJ2-2	CASSSRTGELFF	TGTGCCAGCAGTTCTCGCACCGGGGAGCTGTTTTTT
14	.	TRBV6-1	many	TRBJ2-7	CASSSTGSSYEQYF	TGTGCCAGCAGTTCCACAGGGAGCTCCTACGAGCAGTACTTC
13	TRBD1	TRBV7-2	.	TRBJ1-4	CASSTGTAKKLFF	TGTGCCAGCAGCACCGGGACAGCGAAAAAACTGTTTTTT
18	TRBD1	TRBV20-1	many	TRBJ1-4	CSAYPQTGSASTNEKLFF	TGCAGTGCCTACCCCCAGACAGGGTCCGCTTCAACTAATGAAAAACTGTTTTTT
16	.	TRBV7-8	many	TRBJ2-1	CASSFYGKSSYNEQFF	TGTGCCAGCAGCTTTTACGGTAAGAGCTCCTACAATGAGCAGTTCTTC
17	.	TRBV7-2	many	TRBJ2-4	CASSLGLSGGAKNIQYF	TGTGCCAGCAGCTTAGGGCTGTCAGGTGGAGCCAAAAACATTCAGTACTTC
16	TRBD2	TRBV7-2	many	TRBJ2-1	CASSLWNSGGANEQFF	TGTGCCAGCAGCTTATGGAACAGCGGGGGGGCCAATGAGCAGTTCTTC
16	.	TRBV7-2	many	TRBJ2-3	CASPPGLALLTDTQYF	TGTGCCAGCCCCCCGGGGCTAGCCCTCCTCACAGATACGCAGTATTTT
14	.	TRBV7-2	many	TRBJ2-3	CASSLDPQEHTQYF	TGTGCCAGCAGCTTAGATCCCCAGGAGCATACGCAGTATTTT
14	TRBD1	TRBV7-2	many	TRBJ2-7	CASSSDRVTYEQYF	TGTGCCAGCAGCTCGGACAGGGTAACCTACGAGCAGTACTTC
14	.	TRBV7-2	many	TRBJ2-4	CASSFRQGGNIQYF	TGTGCCAGCAGCTTTAGACAGGGAGGGAACATTCAGTACTTC
16	.	TRBV4-2	.	TRBJ1-1	CASSQAGGRANTEALF	TGTGCCAGCAGCCAAGCGGGGGGCAGAGCGAACACTGAAGCTTTGTTT
14	TRBD1	TRBV5-1	many	TRBJ2-7	CASSDSGTGWEQYF	TGCGCCAGCAGCGATTCCGGGACAGGGTGGGAGCAGTACTTC
15	.	TRBV24-1	many	TRBJ2-3	CATSGVRPGTDTQYF	TGTGCCACCAGTGGAGTTCGACCGGGCACAGATACGCAGTATTTT
14	.	TRBV6-5	many	TRBJ1-5	CASSYSGASQPQHF	TGTGCCAGCAGTTACTCGGGGGCCTCGCAGCCCCAGCATTTT
15	TRBD1	TRBV20-1	many	TRBJ1-6	CSASSLGTGNSPLHF	TGCAGTGCTAGCAGCTTGGGGACAGGGAATTCACCCCTCCACTTT
17	TRBD1	TRBV5-6	many	TRBJ2-1	CASSPGPGTGQNNEQFF	TGTGCCAGCAGCCCGGGGCCCGGGACAGGGCAAAACAATGAGCAGTTCTTC
15	.	TRBV6-5	.	TRBJ1-5	CASRIEGNSNQPQHF	TGTGCCAGCAGGATAGAGGGAAATAGCAATCAGCCCCAGCATTTT
14	TRBD2	TRBV30	many	TRBJ2-3	CAWNTAGGTDTQYF	TGTGCCTGGAACACAGCGGGGGGCACAGATACGCAGTATTTT
20	TRBD1	TRBV6-2/TRBV6-3	many	TRBJ1-5	CASSYRPGTGISYSHQPQHF	TGTGCCAGCAGTTACCGACCTGGGACAGGGATATCCTATAGCCATCAGCCCCAGCATTTT
17	TRBD2	TRBV14	many	TRBJ2-5	CASSPPYGGGTSETQYF	TGTGCCAGCAGCCCACCTTATGGCGGGGGGACCTCAGAGACCCAGTACTTC
15	TRBD1	TRBV19	many	TRBJ2-3	CASSPGQGLEDTQYF	TGTGCCAGCAGTCCGGGACAGGGGTTGGAAGATACGCAGTATTTT
12	.	TRBV6-6	few	TRBJ2-7	CASSPLVDEQYF	TGTGCCAGCAGCCCCCTGGTGGACGAGCAGTACTTC
14	.	TRBV7-2	many	TRBJ2-5	CASSLGANQETQYF	TGTGCCAGCAGCTTAGGCGCTAACCAAGAGACCCAGTACTTC
13	.	TRBV4-3	.	TRBJ2-3	CASSQDHLDTQYF	TGCGCCAGCAGCCAAGATCATCTAGATACGCAGTATTTT
15	.	TRBV12-3/TRBV12-4	many	TRBJ1-5	CASSQMIGDNQPQHF	TGTGCCAGCAGCCAAATGATAGGAGATAATCAGCCCCAGCATTTT
13	.	TRBV7-2	few	TRBJ2-5	CASSLAVYETQYF	TGTGCCAGCAGCTTAGCGGTATATGAGACCCAGTACTTC
15	.	TRBV12-3/TRBV12-4	many	TRBJ1-1	CASSLVSRANTEAFF	TGTGCCAGCAGTTTGGTATCCAGGGCGAACACTGAAGCTTTCTTT
16	TRBD1	TRBV11-2	many	TRBJ2-6	CASNPTGGSGANVLTF	TGTGCCAGCAACCCGACAGGGGGCTCTGGGGCCAACGTCCTGACTTTC
18	TRBD2	TRBV9	.	TRBJ2-3	CASSIIAGGALSTDTQYF	TGTGCCAGCAGCATAATAGCGGGGGGCGCCCTCTCCACAGATACGCAGTATTTT
13	.	TRBV6-1	many	TRBJ2-7	CASSDVSSYEQYF	TGTGCCAGCAGTGACGTAAGCTCCTACGAGCAGTACTTC
14	TRBD1	TRBV12-3/TRBV12-4	many	TRBJ2-7	CASSKDRRSYEQYF	TGTGCCAGCAGTAAGGACAGGCGTTCCTACGAGCAGTACTTC
13	TRBD1	TRBV7-9	many	TRBJ1-2	CASSLGQGSGYTF	TGTGCCAGCAGCTTAGGACAGGGGAGCGGCTACACCTTC
16	.	TRBV6-2/TRBV6-3	.	TRBJ2-1	CASSYRVRGSYNEQFF	TGTGCCAGCAGTTACCGTGTCAGGGGCTCCTACAATGAGCAGTTCTTC
13	.	TRBV2	many	TRBJ1-2	CASTGSLNYGYTF	TGTGCCAGCACTGGGAGTCTTAACTATGGCTACACCTTC
12	TRBD1	TRBV12-3/TRBV12-4	many	TRBJ2-1	CASSTDRGRRFF	TGTGCCAGCAGTACCGACAGGGGAAGGCGGTTCTTC
13	.	TRBV25-1	many	TRBJ1-4	CASSERQNEKLFF	TGTGCCAGCAGTGAAAGACAGAATGAAAAACTGTTTTTT
13	TRBD1	TRBV20-1	few	TRBJ2-2	CSARGQGSGELFF	TGCAGTGCCAGAGGACAGGGAAGCGGGGAGCTGTTTTTT
14	TRBD1	TRBV20-1	many	TRBJ1-2	CSALITGVGYGYTF	TGCAGTGCTCTTATTACAGGGGTTGGCTATGGCTACACCTTC
13	.	TRBV29-1	few	TRBJ1-4	CSVALSRGEKLFF	TGCAGCGTTGCGTTGTCCCGGGGGGAAAAACTGTTTTTT
12	.	TRBV28	.	TRBJ2-7	CASSVTTYEQYF	TGTGCCAGCAGCGTCACAACCTACGAGCAGTACTTC
16	.	TRBV20-1	many	TRBJ1-2	CSASTTSSTQSRGYTF	TGCAGTGCTAGCACAACTTCTTCGACCCAGTCCCGGGGCTACACCTTC
18	TRBD2	TRBV20-1	many	TRBJ2-1	CSASVNQGLGLAGRRQFF	TGCAGTGCTAGTGTTAACCAGGGATTGGGACTAGCGGGGCGGAGGCAGTTCTTC
18	TRBD1	TRBV6-2/TRBV6-3	many	TRBJ2-2	CASSYTHPGQGNTGELFF	TGTGCCAGCAGTTACACCCACCCGGGACAGGGGAACACCGGGGAGCTGTTTTTT
14	.	TRBV6-1	many	TRBJ1-6	CASRSEQGHSPLHF	TGTGCCAGCAGGTCGGAACAGGGTCATTCACCCCTCCACTTT
14	TRBD2	TRBV19	many	TRBJ2-1	CATKGLAGANEQFF	TGTGCCACCAAGGGACTAGCGGGGGCCAATGAGCAGTTCTTC
16	.	TRBV20-1	many	TRBJ2-1	CSARDRSLGFYNEQFF	TGCAGTGCTAGAGATCGCTCCTTGGGCTTCTACAATGAGCAGTTCTTC
16	TRBD2	TRBV29-1	.	TRBJ2-3	CSVRLLAGEEVDTQYF	TGCAGCGTCCGACTCCTAGCGGGGGAGGAAGTGGATACGCAGTATTTT
15	.	TRBV19	many	TRBJ2-2	CASSNSRGDTGELFF	TGTGCCAGTAGTAATTCCAGGGGTGACACCGGGGAGCTGTTTTTT
14	.	TRBV27	many	TRBJ1-3	CASSLSGSGNTIYF	TGTGCCAGCAGTTTATCGGGCTCTGGAAACACCATATATTTT
14	.	TRBV30	.	TRBJ1-5	CAWSVSVQNQPQHF	TGTGCCTGGAGTGTAAGTGTGCAGAATCAGCCCCAGCATTTT